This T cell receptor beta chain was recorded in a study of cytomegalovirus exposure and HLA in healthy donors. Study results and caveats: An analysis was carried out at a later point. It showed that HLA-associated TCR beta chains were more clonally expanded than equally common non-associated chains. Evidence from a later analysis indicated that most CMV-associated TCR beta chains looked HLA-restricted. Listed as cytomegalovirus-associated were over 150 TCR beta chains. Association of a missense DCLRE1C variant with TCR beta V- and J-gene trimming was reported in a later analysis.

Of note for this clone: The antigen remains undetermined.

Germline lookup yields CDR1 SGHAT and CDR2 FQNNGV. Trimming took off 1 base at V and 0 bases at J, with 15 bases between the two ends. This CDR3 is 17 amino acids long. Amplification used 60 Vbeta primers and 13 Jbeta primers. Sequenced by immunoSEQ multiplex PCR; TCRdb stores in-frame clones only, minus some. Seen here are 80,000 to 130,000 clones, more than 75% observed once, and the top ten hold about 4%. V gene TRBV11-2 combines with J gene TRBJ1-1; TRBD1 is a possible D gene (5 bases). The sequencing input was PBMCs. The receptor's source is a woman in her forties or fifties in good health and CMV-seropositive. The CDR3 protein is CASSLVWGGSLNTEAFF. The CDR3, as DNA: TGTGCCAGCAGCTTAGTCTGGGGGGGTTCATTGAACACTGAAGCTTTCTTT.